The entry that follows covers one TCR beta chain sequence. The antigen is unknown. Repertoires were generated with immunoSEQ multiplex PCR, while TCRdb's copy carries only in-frame clones and drops some. This sample has 1.4 million or so clones, with approximately 98.5% found just once. The V gene's germline CDR1 is SGHTA and CDR2 FQGNSA. The CDR3 has 14 residues. V was clipped by 5 bases and J by 0 bases, with 10 bases between them. The record originates from a study of shared clonotypes between healthy human individuals. Whole-study results and caveats: Rarefaction revealed incomplete sorted-subset sequencing despite large depth.

The rearrangement joins TRBV7-2 to TRBJ2-5; D unclear. Sample: naive CD4+ T cells sorted from blood. Subset indicated: CD45RA+ positively selected. This clonotype originated in a man aged 30-40 years in good health. This CDR3 is CASSPQFYQETQYF. CDR3 in DNA: TGTGCCAGCAGCCCACAGTTTTACCAAGAGACCCAGTACTTC.